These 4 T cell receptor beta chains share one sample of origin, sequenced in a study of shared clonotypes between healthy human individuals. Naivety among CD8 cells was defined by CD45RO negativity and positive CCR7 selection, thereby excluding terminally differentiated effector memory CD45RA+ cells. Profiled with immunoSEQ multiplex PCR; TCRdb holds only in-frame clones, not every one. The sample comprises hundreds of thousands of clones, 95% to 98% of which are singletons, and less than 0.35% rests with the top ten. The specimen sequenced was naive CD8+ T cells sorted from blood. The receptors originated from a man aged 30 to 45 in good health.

DNA for the CDR3: TGTGCCAGCAGCCTAAGCTCGGGCGGGGGTCGCCTTTGGAATGAGCAGTTCTTC. Its protein is CASSLSSGGGRLWNEQFF. This chain uses TRBV5-8 with TRBJ2-1; 7 bases are a match to TRBD2. The CDR3 runs 18 residues. With V trimmed by 4 bases and J by 7 bases, 20 bases remained unmatched. CDR1 is SGHTS and CDR2 is YDEGEE in the germline V gene. Filled out from reference TRBV5-8 and TRBJ2-1, the complete variable domain reads EAGVTQSPTHLIKTRGQQATLRCSPISGHTSVYWYQQALGLGLQFLLWYDEGEERNRGNFPPRFSGRQFPNYSSELNVNALELEDSALYLCASSLSSGGGRLWNEQFFGPGTRLTVL.

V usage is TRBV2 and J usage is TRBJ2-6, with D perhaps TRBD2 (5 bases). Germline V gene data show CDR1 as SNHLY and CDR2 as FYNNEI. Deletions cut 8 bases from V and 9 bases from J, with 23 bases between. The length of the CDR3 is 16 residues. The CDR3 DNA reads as TGTGCCAGCCTCCGCCGGGGAAAAAATGGTGGCAACGTCCTGACTTTC. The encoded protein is CASLRRGKNGGNVLTF.

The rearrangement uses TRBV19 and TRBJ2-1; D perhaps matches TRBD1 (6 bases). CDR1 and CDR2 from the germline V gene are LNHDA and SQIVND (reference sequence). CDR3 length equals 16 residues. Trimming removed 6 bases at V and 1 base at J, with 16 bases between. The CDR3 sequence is CASRETGFGSYNEQFF. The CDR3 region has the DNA TGTGCCAGTAGGGAAACAGGGTTTGGGTCCTACAATGAGCAGTTCTTC.

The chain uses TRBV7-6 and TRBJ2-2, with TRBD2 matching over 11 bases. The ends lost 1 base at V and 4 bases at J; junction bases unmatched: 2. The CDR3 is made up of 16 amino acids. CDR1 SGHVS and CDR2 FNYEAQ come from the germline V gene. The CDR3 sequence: CASSLGLAGITGELFF. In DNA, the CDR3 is TGTGCCAGCAGCTTAGGACTAGCGGGAATCACCGGGGAGCTGTTTTTT.